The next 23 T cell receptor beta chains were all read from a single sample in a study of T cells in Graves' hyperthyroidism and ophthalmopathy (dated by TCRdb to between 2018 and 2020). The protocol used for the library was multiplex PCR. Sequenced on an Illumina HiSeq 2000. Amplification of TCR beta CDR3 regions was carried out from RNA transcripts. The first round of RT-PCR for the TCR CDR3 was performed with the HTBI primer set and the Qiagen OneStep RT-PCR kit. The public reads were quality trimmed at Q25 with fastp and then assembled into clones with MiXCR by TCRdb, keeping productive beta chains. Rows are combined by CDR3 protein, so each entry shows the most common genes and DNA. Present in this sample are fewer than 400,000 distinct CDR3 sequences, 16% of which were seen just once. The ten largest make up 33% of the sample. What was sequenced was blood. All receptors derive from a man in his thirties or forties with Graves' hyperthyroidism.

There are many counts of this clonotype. The CDR3 region is CASSLARQMNTEAFF. The CDR3, as DNA: TGTGCCAGCAGCTTAGCCCGACAGATGAACACTGAAGCTTTCTTT. The chain carries TRBV11-2 and TRBJ1-1; a possible D gene is TRBD1 (5 bases). Germline V lookup: CDR1 SGHAT, CDR2 FQNNGV. This CDR3 has 15 amino acids. V was cut by 1 base and J by 0 bases, with 9 bases left in between.

The CDR3 reads CASSFSTMNTEAFF. CDR3 sequence (DNA): TGCGCCAGCAGCTTTTCAACCATGAACACTGAAGCTTTCTTT. The chain recombines TRBV5-1 with TRBJ1-1; no definite D call. The CDR3 totals 14 residues. V was trimmed by 2 bases and J by 0 bases, leaving 8 bases between them. The germline V gene encodes CDR1 SGHRS and CDR2 YFSETQ.

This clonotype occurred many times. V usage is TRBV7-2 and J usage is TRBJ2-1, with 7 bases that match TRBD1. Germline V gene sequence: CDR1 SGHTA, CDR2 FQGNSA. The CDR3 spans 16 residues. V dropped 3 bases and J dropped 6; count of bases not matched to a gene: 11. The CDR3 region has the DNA TGTGCCAGCAGCTTTCTAGGGGGCAGGGGTAGCAATGAGCAGTTCTTC. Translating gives CASSFLGGRGSNEQFF.

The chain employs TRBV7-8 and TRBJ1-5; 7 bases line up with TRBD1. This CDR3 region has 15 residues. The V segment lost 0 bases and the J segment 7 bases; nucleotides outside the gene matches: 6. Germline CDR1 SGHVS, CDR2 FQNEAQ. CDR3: CASSLARQGGQPQHF. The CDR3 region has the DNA TGTGCCAGCAGCTTAGCTCGACAGGGAGGGCAGCCCCAGCATTTT.

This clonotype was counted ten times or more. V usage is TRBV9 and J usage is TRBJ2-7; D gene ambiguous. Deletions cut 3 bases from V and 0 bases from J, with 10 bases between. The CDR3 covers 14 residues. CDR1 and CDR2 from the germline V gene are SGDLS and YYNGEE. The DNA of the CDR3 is TGTGCCAGCAGCGAGACGTGGAGCTCCTACGAGCAGTACTTC. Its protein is CASSETWSSYEQYF.

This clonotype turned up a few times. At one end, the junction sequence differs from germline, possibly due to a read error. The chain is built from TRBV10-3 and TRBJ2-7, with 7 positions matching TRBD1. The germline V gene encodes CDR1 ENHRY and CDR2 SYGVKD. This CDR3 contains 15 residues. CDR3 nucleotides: TGTGCCATCAGTCCACGACAGGGACCCTCCTGCGAGCAGTACTTC. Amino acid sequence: CAISPRQGPSCEQYF.

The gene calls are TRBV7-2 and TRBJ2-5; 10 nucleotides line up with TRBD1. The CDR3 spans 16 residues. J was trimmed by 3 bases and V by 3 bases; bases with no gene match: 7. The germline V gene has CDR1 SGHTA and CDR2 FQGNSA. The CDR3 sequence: CASSFYPGQGKETQYF. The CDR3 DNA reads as TGTGCCAGCAGCTTTTATCCGGGACAGGGGAAAGAGACCCAGTACTTC.

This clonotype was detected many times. The CDR3 DNA is TGTGCCAGCAGTTACTCTGGACAGGGGGCAGGAGATACGCAGTATTTT. It encodes CASSYSGQGAGDTQYF. The rearrangement uses TRBV6-5 and TRBJ2-3; 11 bases agree with TRBD1. Germline values: CDR1 MNHEY, CDR2 SVGAGI. The CDR3 length is 16 residues. V lost 0 bases, J lost 5 bases, and 4 bases stayed unmatched.

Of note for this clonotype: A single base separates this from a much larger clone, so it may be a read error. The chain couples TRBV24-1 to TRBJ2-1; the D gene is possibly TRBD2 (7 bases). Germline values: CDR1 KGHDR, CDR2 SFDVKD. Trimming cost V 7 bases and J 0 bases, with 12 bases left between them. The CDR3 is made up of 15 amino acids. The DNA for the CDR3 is TGTGCCACCAGGTGGGGGGGCGACTCCTACAATGAGCAGTTCTTC. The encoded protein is CATRWGGDSYNEQFF.

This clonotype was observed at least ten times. Here the CDR3 reads CASSFEAFF. DNA for the CDR3: TGTGCCAGCAGCTTTGAAGCTTTCTTT. This chain links TRBV5-8 with TRBJ1-1, with D unresolved. The CDR3 has 9 residues. Trimming took off 2 bases at V and 7 bases at J, with 0 bases between the two ends. Germline-derived CDR1 and CDR2 are SGHTS and YDEGEE.

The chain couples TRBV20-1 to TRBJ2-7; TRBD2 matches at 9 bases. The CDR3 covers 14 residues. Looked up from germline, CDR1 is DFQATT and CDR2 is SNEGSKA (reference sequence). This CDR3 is CGVPSSGKSYEQYF. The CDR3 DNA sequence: TGCGGTGTGCCCTCTAGCGGGAAATCCTACGAGCAGTACTTC.

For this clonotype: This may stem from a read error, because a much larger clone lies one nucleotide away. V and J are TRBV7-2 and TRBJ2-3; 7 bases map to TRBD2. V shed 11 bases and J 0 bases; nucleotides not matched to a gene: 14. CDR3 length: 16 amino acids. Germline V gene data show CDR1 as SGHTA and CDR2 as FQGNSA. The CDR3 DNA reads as TGTGCCGGCCCCTCCTCGGGGGGAACTAGCACAGATACGCAGTATTTT. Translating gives CAGPSSGGTSTDTQYF. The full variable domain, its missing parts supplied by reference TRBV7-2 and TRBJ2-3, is GAGVSQSPSNKVTEKGKDVELRCDPISGHTALYWYRQSLGQGLEFLIYFQGNSAPDKSGLPSDRFSAERTGGSVSTLTIQRTQQEDSAVYLCAGPSSGGTSTDTQYFGPGTRLTVL.

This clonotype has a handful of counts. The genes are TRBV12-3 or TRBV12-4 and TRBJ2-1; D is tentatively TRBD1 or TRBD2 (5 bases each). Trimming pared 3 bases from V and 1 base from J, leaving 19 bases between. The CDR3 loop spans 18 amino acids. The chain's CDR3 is CASSFRTGPRASYNEQFF. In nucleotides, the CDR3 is TGTGCCAGCAGTTTTCGGACGGGACCCAGAGCATCCTACAATGAGCAGTTCTTC.

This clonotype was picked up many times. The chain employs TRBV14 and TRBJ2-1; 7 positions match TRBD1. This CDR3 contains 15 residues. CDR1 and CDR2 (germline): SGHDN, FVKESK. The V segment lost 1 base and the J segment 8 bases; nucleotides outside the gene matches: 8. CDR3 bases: TGTGCCAGCAGCCAAGGAGTCGAAGGGGGCTATGAGCAGTTCTTC. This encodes CASSQGVEGGYEQFF.

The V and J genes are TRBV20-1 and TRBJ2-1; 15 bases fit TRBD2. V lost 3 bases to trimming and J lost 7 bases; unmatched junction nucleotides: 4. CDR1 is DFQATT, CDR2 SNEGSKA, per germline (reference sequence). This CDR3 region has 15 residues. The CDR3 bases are TGCAGTGCTAGGGTGGGACTAGCGGGAGGAAATGAGCAGTTCTTC. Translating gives CSARVGLAGGNEQFF.

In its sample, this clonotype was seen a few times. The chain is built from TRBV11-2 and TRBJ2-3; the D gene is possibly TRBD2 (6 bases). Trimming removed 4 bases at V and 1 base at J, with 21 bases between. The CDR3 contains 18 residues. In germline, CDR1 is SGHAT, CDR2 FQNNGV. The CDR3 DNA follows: TGTGCCAGCAGCTCCCCTTTGGGGGGACGACTGGGCACAGATACGCAGTATTTT. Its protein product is CASSSPLGGRLGTDTQYF.

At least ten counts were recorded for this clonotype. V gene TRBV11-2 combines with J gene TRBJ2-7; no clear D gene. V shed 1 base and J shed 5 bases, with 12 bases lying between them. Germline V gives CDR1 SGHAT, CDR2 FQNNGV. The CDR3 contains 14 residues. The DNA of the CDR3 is TGTGCCAGCAGCTTAGTCACAGTCCCCCACGAGCAGTACTTC. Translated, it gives CASSLVTVPHEQYF.

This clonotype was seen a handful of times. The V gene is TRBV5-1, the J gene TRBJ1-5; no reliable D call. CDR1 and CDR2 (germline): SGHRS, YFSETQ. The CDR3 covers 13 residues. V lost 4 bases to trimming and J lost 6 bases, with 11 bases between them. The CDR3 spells CASSPGVGQPQHF. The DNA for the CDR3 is TGCGCCAGCAGCCCCGGGGTGGGTCAGCCCCAGCATTTT.

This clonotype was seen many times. CDR3 in amino acids: CASSLGRAISYEQYF. CDR3 coding DNA: TGTGCCAGCAGCTTAGGAAGGGCGATCTCCTACGAGCAGTACTTC. This chain joins TRBV11-2 and TRBJ2-7; D unclear. Deletions cut 1 base from V and 0 bases from J, with 10 bases between. The CDR3 length is 15 residues. Germline loops: CDR1 SGHAT, CDR2 FQNNGV.

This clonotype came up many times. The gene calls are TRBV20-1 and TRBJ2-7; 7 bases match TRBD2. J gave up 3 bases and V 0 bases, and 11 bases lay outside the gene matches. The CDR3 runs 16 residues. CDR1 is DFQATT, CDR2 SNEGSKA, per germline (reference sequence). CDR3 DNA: TGCAGTGCTAGAGATCGTAGGCGGGAGCTCATCTACGAGCAGTACTTC. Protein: CSARDRRRELIYEQYF.

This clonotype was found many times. The DNA for the CDR3 is TGTGCCAGCAGCGGGACAGGGGTCCTCGATCAGCCCCAGCATTTT. Translating it yields CASSGTGVLDQPQHF. V and J are TRBV2 and TRBJ1-5, with 10 bases that match TRBD1. V gave up 6 bases and J gave up 5 bases; unmatched junction bases: 7. Germline V lookup: CDR1 SNHLY, CDR2 FYNNEI. There are 15 residues in the CDR3.

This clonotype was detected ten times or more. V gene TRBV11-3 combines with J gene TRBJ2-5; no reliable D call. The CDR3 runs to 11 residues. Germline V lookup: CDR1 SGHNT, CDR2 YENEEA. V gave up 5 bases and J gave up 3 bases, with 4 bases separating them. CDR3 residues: CASSTKETQYF. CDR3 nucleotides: TGTGCCAGCAGCACTAAAGAGACCCAGTACTTC.

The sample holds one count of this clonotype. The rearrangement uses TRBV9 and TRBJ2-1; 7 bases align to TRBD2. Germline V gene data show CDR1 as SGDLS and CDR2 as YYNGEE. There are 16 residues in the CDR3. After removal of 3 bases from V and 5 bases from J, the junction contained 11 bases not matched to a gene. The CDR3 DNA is TGTGCCAGCAGCGCCAGGCTGTGGGGGACTAACAATGAGCAGTTCTTC. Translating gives CASSARLWGTNNEQFF. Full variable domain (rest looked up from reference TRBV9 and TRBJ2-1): DSGVTQTPKHLITATGQRVTLRCSPRSGDLSVYWYQQSLDQGLQFLIQYYNGEERAKGNILERFSAQQFPDLHSELNLSSLELGDSALYFCASSARLWGTNNEQFFGPGTRLTVL.